This T cell receptor (beta chain) was observed in a study of blood T cell repertoires in COVID-19. In the study's own analysis: For nucleated cells, counts were estimated from reference gene primer amplification. Assay: immunoSEQ multiplex PCR; the TCRdb copy retains only in-frame clones and omits some. The V and J calls and clone size were taken over from that table, and D and trimming were inferred from the DNA. The data contain about 170,000 clones, 85% to 90% of them singletons. Germline CDR1 reads GTSNPN; CDR2 reads SVGIG (reference sequence). This CDR3 has 13 residues. V dropped 3 bases and J dropped 7 bases, with 12 bases sitting between them.

Sequenced: peripheral blood. This TCR came from a middle-aged man who had recovered from COVID-19. The chain uses TRBV30 and TRBJ1-4, with D perhaps TRBD1 (5 bases). CDR3 loop: CAWSGGLGEKLFF. The CDR3 DNA is TGTGCCTGGAGCGGGGGGTTAGGTGAAAAACTGTTTTTT. The variable domain in full, completed from reference TRBV30 and TRBJ1-4, reads SQTIHQWPATLVQPVGSPLSLECTVEGTSNPNLYWYRQAAGRGLQLLFYSVGIGQISSEVPQNLSASRPQDRQFILSSKKLLLSDSGFYLCAWSGGLGEKLFFGSGTQLSVL.